This T cell receptor beta chain was retrieved from a study of blood T cell repertoires in COVID-19. As for the study in general: Samples representing acute and convalescent COVID-19 were sourced from the United States, Italy and Spain. PBMCs, B-cell-depleted T cells, or T cells provided the cDNA or gDNA that made up the material.

This CDR3 is 14 amino acids long. Germline CDR1 KGHDR, CDR2 SFDVKD. V lost 4 bases, J lost 11 bases, and 19 bases lay in between. Original processing methods: Using reference gene primer amplification, nucleated cell counts were estimated. The method was immunoSEQ multiplex PCR; TCRdb's version includes in-frame clones alone and lacks a portion of them. V and J calls and clone size follow that table, whereas D and trimming were derived from the DNA. The sample comprises about 150,000 clones, 65% to 90% of which are singletons, and over 10% rests with the top ten. Seattle researchers signed up patients amid active infection and tracked them longitudinally.

The V call is TRBV24-1, the J call TRBJ1-1; D might be TRBD1 (6 bases). The sequenced sample consisted of peripheral blood. This clonotype originated in a woman aged 60-75 years with COVID-19, enrolled during active disease. As DNA, the CDR3 is TGTGCCACCAGTGACCCTGGACAGAGGGGTGGGGCTTTCTTT. The encoded protein is CATSDPGQRGGAFF.